The clone carrying this T cell receptor beta chain was seen a single time. Its antigen is currently unknown. The data stem from a study of Ad26.COV2.S vaccination and SARS-CoV-2 variants. Across the whole study: Enrollment placed the donor in the COV1001 Ad26.COV2.S trial arm. By the intramuscular route, Ad26.COV2.S was given once, or twice 56 days apart. Whole-study findings and limits: Using TCR breadth and depth analyses may have led to underestimated total T cell responses.

Treatment given: approximately 18 received Ad26.COV2.S at low or high dose, single or two shots; about 5 received placebo; per-sample allocation not given. Sampling took place 63 days after the first vaccine or placebo injection. An adult donor aged 18-55 years was enrolled in Boston. Germline CDR1 is KGHSH and CDR2 is LQKENI. The length of the CDR3 is 15 residues. Trimming took 4 bases from V and 3 from J; bases not matched to a gene: 3. Profiling relied on immunoSEQ multiplex PCR, and the TCRdb table lists in-frame clones only, not all of them. This table has some 270,000 clones, roughly nine tenths appearing once.

This receptor was identified in a person between 18 and 65 years old who received the Ad26.COV2.S COVID-19 vaccine or a placebo. Specimen: peripheral blood, collected in a trial of Ad26.COV2.S vaccine versus placebo. V gene TRBV18 combines with J gene TRBJ1-5; 10 nucleotides line up with TRBD1. CDR3 coding DNA: TGTGCCAGCTCACGGACAGGGGGGGACAATCAGCCCCAGCATTTT. Its translation is CASSRTGGDNQPQHF.